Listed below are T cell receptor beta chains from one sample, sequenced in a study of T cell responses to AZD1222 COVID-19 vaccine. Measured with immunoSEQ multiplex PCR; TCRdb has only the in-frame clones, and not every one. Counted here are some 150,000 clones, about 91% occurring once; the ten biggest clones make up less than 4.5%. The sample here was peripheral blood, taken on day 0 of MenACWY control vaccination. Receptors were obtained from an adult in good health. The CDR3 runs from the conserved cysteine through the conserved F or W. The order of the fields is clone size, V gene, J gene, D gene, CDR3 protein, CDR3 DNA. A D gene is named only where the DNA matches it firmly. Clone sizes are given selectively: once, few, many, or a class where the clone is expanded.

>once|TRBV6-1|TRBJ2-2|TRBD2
CASSEKDGIRDYTNTGELFF
TGTGCCAGCAGTGAAAAGGATGGAATCCGGGACTATACGAACACCGGGGAGCTGTTTTTT
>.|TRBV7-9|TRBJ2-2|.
CASSLEGSGELFF
TGTGCCAGCAGCTTAGAAGGCTCTGGGGAGCTGTTTTTT
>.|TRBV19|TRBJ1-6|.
CASSTGVSSYNSPLHF
TGTGCCAGTAGTACCGGGGTGAGCTCCTATAATTCACCCCTCCACTTT
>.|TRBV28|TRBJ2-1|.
CASSFADEQFF
TGTGCCAGCAGTTTTGCGGATGAGCAGTTCTTC
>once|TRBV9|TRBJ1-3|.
CASSVDLADTIYF
TGTGCCAGCAGCGTAGATCTAGCGGACACCATATATTTT
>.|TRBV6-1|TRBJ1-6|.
CASSEGGNNSPLHF
TGTGCCAGCAGTGAAGGGGGTAATAATTCACCCCTCCACTTT
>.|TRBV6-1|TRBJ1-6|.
CASSETGPGYSPLHF
TGTGCCAGCAGTGAGACGGGCCCGGGGTATTCACCCCTCCACTTT
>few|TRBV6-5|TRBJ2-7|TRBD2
CASSYVLAGGYEQYF
TGTGCCAGCAGTTACGTACTAGCGGGAGGGTACGAGCAGTACTTC
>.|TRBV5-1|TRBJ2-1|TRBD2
CASSFGLAGVHEQFF
TGCGCCAGCAGCTTTGGCCTAGCGGGAGTCCATGAGCAGTTCTTC
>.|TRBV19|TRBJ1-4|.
CASSMSVNEKLFF
TGTGCCAGTAGTATGAGTGTTAATGAAAAACTGTTTTTT
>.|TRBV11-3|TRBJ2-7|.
CASSLAAGNYEQYF
TGTGCCAGCAGCTTAGCGGCAGGGAACTACGAGCAGTACTTC
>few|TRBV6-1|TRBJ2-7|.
CASSEPYEQYF
TGTGCCAGCAGTGAACCCTACGAGCAGTACTTC
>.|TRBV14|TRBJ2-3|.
CASSQAQGRFDTQYF
TGTGCCAGCAGCCAAGCCCAGGGCCGATTCGATACGCAGTATTTT
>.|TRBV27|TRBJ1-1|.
CASSPRENTEAFF
TGTGCCAGCAGTCCCAGAGAGAACACTGAAGCTTTCTTT
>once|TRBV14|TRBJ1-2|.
CASSQDLSSNYGYTF
TGTGCCAGCAGCCAAGATCTCAGCTCCAACTATGGCTACACCTTC
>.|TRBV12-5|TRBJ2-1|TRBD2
CASGLLTSYPYNEQFF
TGTGCTAGTGGTTTGTTGACTAGCTACCCCTACAATGAGCAGTTCTTC
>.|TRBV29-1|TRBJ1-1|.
CSAPKGIGAEAFF
TGCAGCGCCCCAAAAGGGATTGGGGCTGAAGCTTTCTTT
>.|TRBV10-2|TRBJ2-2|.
CASSLTGRTGELFF
TGCGCCAGCAGCTTAACAGGGCGTACCGGGGAGCTGTTTTTT
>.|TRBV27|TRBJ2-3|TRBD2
CASSGGLAGLTDTQYF
TGTGCCAGCAGTGGGGGACTAGCGGGGCTCACAGATACGCAGTATTTT
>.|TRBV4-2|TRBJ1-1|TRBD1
CASSQEGYGTDEAFF
TGTGCCAGCAGCCAAGAAGGCTATGGGACAGATGAAGCTTTCTTT
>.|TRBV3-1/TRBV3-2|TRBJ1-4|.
CASSQDEEDPWGWDEKLFF
TGTGCCAGCAGCCAAGATGAGGAAGATCCCTGGGGGTGGGATGAAAAACTGTTTTTT
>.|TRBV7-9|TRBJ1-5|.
CASSLGQLNQPQHF
TGTGCCAGCAGCTTGGGGCAGCTGAATCAGCCCCAGCATTTT
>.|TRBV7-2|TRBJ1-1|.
CASSLRGGRNTEAFF
TGTGCCAGCAGCTTACGGGGGGGTCGGAACACTGAAGCTTTCTTT
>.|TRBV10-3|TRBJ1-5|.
CASTPTGSSNQPQHF
TGTGCCTCCACCCCGACGGGCTCGAGCAATCAGCCCCAGCATTTT
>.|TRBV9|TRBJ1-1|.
CASSVMENTEAFF
TGTGCCAGCAGCGTAATGGAGAACACTGAAGCTTTCTTT
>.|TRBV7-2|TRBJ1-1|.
CASSLNWGTEAFF
TGTGCCAGCAGCTTAAATTGGGGAACCGAAGCTTTCTTT
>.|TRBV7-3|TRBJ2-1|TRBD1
CASSLRQGVSNEQFF
TGTGCCAGCAGCCTCAGACAGGGGGTGAGCAATGAGCAGTTCTTC
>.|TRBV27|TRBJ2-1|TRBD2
CASSFGGRWDEQFF
TGTGCCAGCAGTTTTGGCGGGAGATGGGATGAGCAGTTCTTC
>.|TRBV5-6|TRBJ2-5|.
CASSSIPQGQETQYF
TGTGCCAGCAGCTCCATCCCACAGGGCCAAGAGACCCAGTACTTC
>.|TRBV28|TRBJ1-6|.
CASSLGGLGNSPLHF
TGTGCCAGCAGTTTAGGGGGTTTAGGGAATTCACCCCTCCACTTT
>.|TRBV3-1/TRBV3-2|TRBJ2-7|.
CASSPSTYEQYF
TGTGCCAGCAGCCCGTCGACCTACGAGCAGTACTTC
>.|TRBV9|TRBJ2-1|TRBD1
CASARDRVNEQFF
TGTGCCAGCGCCAGGGACAGGGTCAATGAGCAGTTCTTC
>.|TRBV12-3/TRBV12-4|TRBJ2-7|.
CASQGVEQYF
TGTGCCTCGCAAGGGGTCGAGCAGTACTTC
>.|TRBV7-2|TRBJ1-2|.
CASSLGGAQNYGYTF
TGTGCCAGCAGCTTAGGGGGGGCCCAAAACTATGGCTACACCTTC